This T cell receptor (beta chain) originates from a study of T-cell memory formation after mild COVID-19. The overall study: Largely, the TCR clusters proved donor specific. Study findings and constraints: Contracting CD4+ clones sat mainly in CM and EM; CD8+ in EMRA. Pre-infection memory already had some responding clones, implying cross-reactive memory joined.

Germline CDR1 and CDR2: SGHTA and FQGNSA. The CDR3 has 15 amino acids. V lost 1 base and J 2 bases, leaving 10 bases between the germline ends. cDNA libraries for TCR alpha and TCR beta, carrying sample barcodes and UMIs, came from 5'RACE with constant-segment primers. TCRdb itself ran the 5' RACE reads through MiXCR, one entry per CDR3 protein. The repertoire holds some 210,000 distinct CDR3 sequences, approximately 10% seen once, with less than 4% in the top ten. The table lists this clonotype with many counts. The antigen remains undetermined. The sample taken for sequencing was PBMCs or a T cell subset sorted from them (not recorded which). This rearrangement joins TRBV7-2 to TRBJ2-3; tentative D call: TRBD2 (6 bases). The TCR sequence derives from a man aged 18 to 29 who had mild COVID-19 (a few samples of this study predate the infection). Cell type and time point are not known. CDR3 coding DNA: TGTGCCAGCAGCTTAGGGCTAGCGCACACAGATACGCAGTATTTT. Its protein is CASSLGLAHTDTQYF.